A single sample is the source of the 7 T cell receptor beta chains below, sequenced in a study of graft-versus-host responses after intestinal transplantation. This table comes from immunoSEQ multiplex PCR, and its TCRdb copy is limited to in-frame clones, with some not included. The table shows about 7,600 clones, with roughly four fifths occurring only once. From the graft tissue, intraepithelial and lamina propria lymphocytes were released through processing. This material consisted of ileum tissue, taken around 130 days after transplant. Every receptor here comes from a human patient who received an intestinal transplant, so some T cells may come from the graft donor.

V and J are TRBV5-5 and TRBJ2-2; no firm D call. The CDR3 contains 14 residues. Trimming left V 0 bases short and J 5 bases short, with 8 bases between. The germline CDR1 and CDR2 sequences are SGHKS and YYEKEE (reference sequence). The CDR3 spells CASSLGLVTGELFF. CDR3 coding DNA: TGTGCCAGCAGCTTGGGTCTCGTGACCGGGGAGCTGTTTTTT. Drawing the rest from reference TRBV5-5 and TRBJ2-2, the complete variable domain is DAGVTQSPTHLIKTRGQQVTLRCSPISGHKSVSWYQQVLGQGPQFIFQYYEKEERGRGNFPDRFSARQFPNYSSELNVNALLLGDSALYLCASSLGLVTGELFFGEGSRLTVL.

In regard to this clone: Other DNA sequences in this specimen translate into the identical CDR3. The V call is TRBV19, the J call TRBJ1-2, with 7 bases that match TRBD1. CDR3 length: 13 amino acids. Germline V gene lookup returns CDR1 LNHDA and CDR2 SQIVND (reference sequence). Trimming removed 5 bases from V and 7 bases from J; junction bases left unmatched: 7. Written as DNA, the CDR3 is TGTGCCAGTAGTCCCCGGGACAGAGGTGGCTACACCTTC. The encoded protein is CASSPRDRGGYTF.

The chain uses TRBV12-5 and TRBJ1-6; a weak D match, TRBD1 (6 bases). In germline, CDR1 is LGHNT, CDR2 FRNRAP. The V end was cut by 0 bases, the J end by 3 bases, with 12 bases between. The CDR3 has 17 residues. The CDR3 protein is CASGLVDGGIYNSPLHF. Here the CDR3 DNA reads TGTGCTAGTGGTTTGGTTGACGGGGGCATCTATAATTCACCCCTCCACTTT.

The chain combines TRBV6-1 with TRBJ2-4, with TRBD1 identical over 8 bases. The CDR3 runs 16 residues. CDR1 is MNHNS and CDR2 is SASEGT in the germline V gene. V lost 1 base to trimming and J lost 2 bases; unmatched junction nucleotides: 4. The CDR3 sequence is CASSEGTGRTKNIQYF. DNA for the CDR3: TGTGCCAGCAGTGAAGGGACAGGGAGGACCAAAAACATTCAGTACTTC.

The rearrangement joins TRBV25-1 to TRBJ2-2; D call uncertain. Germline V gene lookup returns CDR1 MGHDK and CDR2 SYGVNS. V was cut by 8 bases and J by 4 bases, with 8 bases left in between. The CDR3 sequence is 12 residues long. The CDR3 coding sequence is TGTGCCAGCGGGATTGCCACCGGGGAGCTGTTTTTT. This encodes CASGIATGELFF.

The rearrangement joins TRBV9 to TRBJ1-3; D not certain. The CDR3 is 17 amino acids. The V end was cut by 4 bases, the J end by 0 bases, with 17 bases between. CDR1 and CDR2 from the germline V gene are SGDLS and YYNGEE. The CDR3 region has the DNA TGTGCCAGCAGCTCAGTTGGAGCAGGACTCTCTGGAAACACCATATATTTT. It specifies CASSSVGAGLSGNTIYF.

V is TRBV9 and J is TRBJ2-5; D not certain. CDR1 and CDR2 from the germline V gene are SGDLS and YYNGEE. This CDR3 is 15 amino acids long. Trimming pared 4 bases from V and 2 bases from J, leaving 15 bases between. Here the CDR3 DNA reads TGTGCCAGCAGCCCCTATGGAGCGTGGCAAGAGACCCAGTACTTC. Its translation is CASSPYGAWQETQYF.